This entry describes one T cell receptor beta chain. The sample originates from a study of blood T cell repertoires in COVID-19. Background on the study: Samples came from the United States, Italy and Spain, spanning acute and convalescent COVID-19. T cells, B-cell-depleted T cells, or PBMCs provided the cDNA or gDNA that served as material.

Per the authors' pipeline: Cell counts per sample came from amplifying reference gene primers. TCRdb's table, derived via immunoSEQ multiplex PCR, lists solely in-frame clones and lacks some. That table supplies the V and J calls and clone size; D and trimming were determined from the DNA. The sample consists of about 220,000 clones, approximately 82% of them appearing once. Germline V gives CDR1 SGHTA, CDR2 FQGTGA. CDR3 size: 12 residues. V trimming: 2 bases; J trimming: 13 bases; junction bases outside the gene matches: 6. This TCR was sampled from a man aged 50-60 years with active or convalescent COVID-19. Sample: peripheral blood. The rearrangement uses TRBV7-3 and TRBJ1-2; 8 positions match TRBD1. The CDR3 loop is CASSLDRGGITF. For the CDR3, the DNA is TGTGCCAGCAGCTTAGACAGGGGAGGCATCACCTTC.